This TCR beta chain was sequenced during a study of T cell changes during pregnancy in multiple sclerosis. Method: immunoSEQ multiplex PCR; TCRdb's copy keeps in-frame clones and lacks some. The sample has more than 25,000 clones, roughly 91% seen once. Trimming took 7 bases from V and 3 from J; bases not matched to a gene: 7. The germline gives CDR1 SNHLY, CDR2 FYNNEI. The CDR3 extends over 15 amino acids. The receptor comes from a female donor in good health, enrolled as a control in a pregnancy study. The sample consisted of CD8+ T cells from peripheral blood mononuclear cells, taken in the second trimester of pregnancy. This chain uses TRBV2 with TRBJ1-5; 9 bases match TRBD1. The CDR3 here is CASTPGTGYNQPQHF. DNA for the CDR3: TGTGCCAGCACTCCCGGGACAGGGTACAATCAGCCCCAGCATTTT.